The rows below give T cell receptor beta chains drawn from one sample of a study of PD-L1 blockade in urothelial cancer. The table came from immunoSEQ multiplex PCR; TCRdb's copy has only in-frame clones and leaves some out. The sample lists 45,000 to 60,000 clones; over 70% were seen once. This sample comprised PBMCs, obtained around atezolizumab (anti-PD-L1) treatment. Receptor source: a man aged 40-55 years with urothelial cancer. Each CDR3 is given with its conserved first and last residue. The order of the fields is CDR3 DNA, CDR3 protein, J gene, V gene, D gene, clone size. D genes are given only for firm matches. Size tells how often a clone was seen (once, few, many) or the class of an expanded clone, and some rows leave it out.

CDR3nt: TGTGCCAGCTCCGGGACTAGCGTGAGCTCCTACAATGAGCAGTTCTTC; CDR3aa: CASSGTSVSSYNEQFF; j_gene: TRBJ2-1; v_gene: TRBV19; d_gene: TRBD2; abundance: .
CDR3nt: TGTGCCAGCAGTTACCTGGTCGGGCAGAGGGTCCAAGCTTTCTTT; CDR3aa: CASSYLVGQRVQAFF; j_gene: TRBJ1-1; v_gene: TRBV28; d_gene: .; abundance: .
CDR3nt: TGCGCCAGCAGTAGGACTGGGAGCTACGAGCAGTACTTC; CDR3aa: CASSRTGSYEQYF; j_gene: TRBJ2-7; v_gene: TRBV10-2; d_gene: .; abundance: .
CDR3nt: TGTGCCAGTAGTAACAGGGGGGTCAAATTGAACACTGAAGCTTTCTTT; CDR3aa: CASSNRGVKLNTEAFF; j_gene: TRBJ1-1; v_gene: TRBV19; d_gene: TRBD1; abundance: .
CDR3nt: TGTGCCAGTAGTTACCAGGTTTCCAATGAGCAGTTCTTC; CDR3aa: CASSYQVSNEQFF; j_gene: TRBJ2-1; v_gene: TRBV19; d_gene: .; abundance: .
CDR3nt: TGTGCCAGCAGCTTGGCCGAGTCCACTGGCTACACCTTC; CDR3aa: CASSLAESTGYTF; j_gene: TRBJ1-2; v_gene: TRBV5-6; d_gene: .; abundance: .
CDR3nt: TGTGCCAGCAGCCAGGACTTGATGGAGACCCAGTACTTC; CDR3aa: CASSQDLMETQYF; j_gene: TRBJ2-5; v_gene: TRBV11-3; d_gene: .; abundance: .
CDR3nt: TGCGCCAGCAGCAGACAACAGGGCAACGAGCAGTACTTC; CDR3aa: CASSRQQGNEQYF; j_gene: TRBJ2-7; v_gene: TRBV5-1; d_gene: .; abundance: few
CDR3nt: TGTGCTAGCAGCAGCCGGGACAGGCCCCAAGAGACCCAGTACTTC; CDR3aa: CASSSRDRPQETQYF; j_gene: TRBJ2-5; v_gene: TRBV7-7; d_gene: TRBD1; abundance: .
CDR3nt: TGCGCCAGCAGCCAAGATATGAGCCATGGCTACACCTTC; CDR3aa: CASSQDMSHGYTF; j_gene: TRBJ1-2; v_gene: TRBV4-1; d_gene: .; abundance: few
CDR3nt: TGTGCCAGCAGCGCAGGGTTCTACGAGCAGTACTTC; CDR3aa: CASSAGFYEQYF; j_gene: TRBJ2-7; v_gene: TRBV11-2; d_gene: .; abundance: .
CDR3nt: TGTGCCAGCAGCTTAGCGAGGCTAGCGGGGGGGGAACAGTTCTTC; CDR3aa: CASSLARLAGGEQFF; j_gene: TRBJ2-1; v_gene: TRBV7-2; d_gene: TRBD2; abundance: .
CDR3nt: TGTGCCAGCAGCCATAGCGGGGGGGGGAATACGCAGTATTTT; CDR3aa: CASSHSGGGNTQYF; j_gene: TRBJ2-3; v_gene: TRBV7-9; d_gene: TRBD2; abundance: few
CDR3nt: TGCGCCAGCAGCCCCCCCAGGGGGTGGGGCACTGAAGCTTTCTTT; CDR3aa: CASSPPRGWGTEAFF; j_gene: TRBJ1-1; v_gene: TRBV4-1; d_gene: TRBD1; abundance: .
CDR3nt: TGTGCCAGCAGTGAACGGCCGGGTGCCCAGCATTTT; CDR3aa: CASSERPGAQHF; j_gene: TRBJ1-5; v_gene: TRBV6-1; d_gene: .; abundance: .
CDR3nt: TGTGCCAGTAGTATCCACCCCACTTCGGACAGAAATCAGCCCCAGCATTTT; CDR3aa: CASSIHPTSDRNQPQHF; j_gene: TRBJ1-5; v_gene: TRBV19; d_gene: .; abundance: .
CDR3nt: TGTGCCAGCAGCTTAGTATCGAGGGCAACAGATACGCAGTATTTT; CDR3aa: CASSLVSRATDTQYF; j_gene: TRBJ2-3; v_gene: TRBV13; d_gene: .; abundance: .
CDR3nt: TGTGCCAGCAGTTTAATGGTGACAGGCCGCGGGGATACGCAGTATTTT; CDR3aa: CASSLMVTGRGDTQYF; j_gene: TRBJ2-3; v_gene: TRBV28; d_gene: .; abundance: .
CDR3nt: TGTGCCAGCAGCTTGGAATCCGGGACAGGGATATACGAGCAGTACTTC; CDR3aa: CASSLESGTGIYEQYF; j_gene: TRBJ2-7; v_gene: TRBV5-5; d_gene: TRBD1; abundance: .
CDR3nt: TGTGCCAGCAGTTTCTTCAGTCAGCCCCAGCATTTT; CDR3aa: CASSFFSQPQHF; j_gene: TRBJ1-5; v_gene: TRBV28; d_gene: .; abundance: .
CDR3nt: TGCAGCGTTGAAGGGGAACAGGGGCCTGGCTACACCTTC; CDR3aa: CSVEGEQGPGYTF; j_gene: TRBJ1-2; v_gene: TRBV29-1; d_gene: TRBD1; abundance: .
CDR3nt: TGTGCCAGCAGTCAAACGGACAGGGCAGGCGAGCAGTACTTC; CDR3aa: CASSQTDRAGEQYF; j_gene: TRBJ2-7; v_gene: TRBV28; d_gene: TRBD1; abundance: .
CDR3nt: TGTGCCAGCACCCAGGGGCTGGGCACTGAAGCTTTCTTT; CDR3aa: CASTQGLGTEAFF; j_gene: TRBJ1-1; v_gene: TRBV28; d_gene: .; abundance: .
CDR3nt: TGTGCCAGCAGACTGACAGGGGGCGAAGGCTACACCTTC; CDR3aa: CASRLTGGEGYTF; j_gene: TRBJ1-2; v_gene: TRBV27; d_gene: TRBD1; abundance: .
CDR3nt: TGTGCCAGCATGTCATGGGCAGCTCAAGAGACCCAGTACTTC; CDR3aa: CASMSWAAQETQYF; j_gene: TRBJ2-5; v_gene: TRBV2; d_gene: .; abundance: once
CDR3nt: TGTGCCAGCAGCCCACGGACAGGGAACACTGAAGCTTTCTTT; CDR3aa: CASSPRTGNTEAFF; j_gene: TRBJ1-1; v_gene: TRBV7-8; d_gene: TRBD1; abundance: .